This is a list of T cell receptor beta chains from one sample in a study of CD8+CD57+ T cells in acquired aplastic anemia. TCRdb reanalysed the reads using MiXCR and keeps one entry per CDR3 protein. This table holds some 130,000 distinct CDR3 sequences, 48% found once. The sample consisted of sorted CD4+, CD8+, or CD8+CD57+ T cells (not recorded which) from PBMCs. The receptors were gathered from a human donor in good health, serving as a control. CDR3s include the opening cysteine and the closing phenylalanine or tryptophan. A D gene is named only where the DNA matches it firmly. Clone size is not always given. Where it is, it says once, few, many or a class for expanded clones.

abundance: few; v_gene: TRBV19; j_gene: TRBJ2-5; d_gene: TRBD2; CDR3nt: TGTGCCAGTAGTATCAGCGGGGGGGCCTGGGAGACCCAGTACTTC; CDR3aa: CASSISGGAWETQYF
abundance: few; v_gene: TRBV10-2; j_gene: TRBJ1-6; d_gene: -; CDR3nt: TGCGCCAGCAGTGACGTCGCCAATTCACCCCTCCACTTT; CDR3aa: CASSDVANSPLHF
abundance: -; v_gene: TRBV3-1; j_gene: TRBJ1-3; d_gene: -; CDR3nt: TGTGCCAGCAGCCAAGCAAGGGGAAACACCACATATTTT; CDR3aa: CASSQARGNTTYF
abundance: medium-sized; v_gene: TRBV29-1; j_gene: TRBJ2-3; d_gene: -; CDR3nt: TGCAGCGTTGAAGATCCGCGACGGGGAGGGCAGTATTTT; CDR3aa: CSVEDPRRGGQYF
abundance: -; v_gene: TRBV10-3; j_gene: TRBJ1-2; d_gene: -; CDR3nt: TGTGCCATCAGCGAGCAGGAGGATGGCTACACCTTC; CDR3aa: CAISEQEDGYTF
abundance: -; v_gene: TRBV7-8; j_gene: TRBJ2-7; d_gene: -; CDR3nt: TGTGCCAGCAGCTTAGCCCCCGACCAGCAGTACTTC; CDR3aa: CASSLAPDQQYF
abundance: many; v_gene: TRBV7-7; j_gene: TRBJ2-1; d_gene: -; CDR3nt: TGTGCCAGCAGCCCCCGGAGGGCGTGGAGCTCCTACAATGAGCAGTTCTTC; CDR3aa: CASSPRRAWSSYNEQFF
abundance: once; v_gene: TRBV19; j_gene: TRBJ2-7; d_gene: -; CDR3nt: TGTGCCAGTACCTCGGGGTTAGCGAGGGAGCAGTACTTC; CDR3aa: CASTSGLAREQYF
abundance: many; v_gene: TRBV12-3/TRBV12-4; j_gene: TRBJ2-7; d_gene: TRBD1; CDR3nt: TGTGCCAGCACCCTTACCCCAGGGGGATACTACGAGCAGTACTTC; CDR3aa: CASTLTPGGYYEQYF
abundance: many; v_gene: TRBV12-3/TRBV12-4; j_gene: TRBJ1-2; d_gene: -; CDR3nt: TGTGCCAGCAGCCGCGCGGGGGGCTCTTCCCAATACTACACCTTC; CDR3aa: CASSRAGGSSQYYTF
abundance: many; v_gene: TRBV6-1; j_gene: TRBJ2-7; d_gene: TRBD2; CDR3nt: TGTGCCAGCAGGACTAGCGGAACCTACGAGCAGTACTTC; CDR3aa: CASRTSGTYEQYF
abundance: many; v_gene: TRBV6-1; j_gene: TRBJ1-2; d_gene: TRBD1; CDR3nt: TGTGCCAGCAGGAGACAGGGGGCTAAAGCTAACTATGGCTACACCTTC; CDR3aa: CASRRQGAKANYGYTF
abundance: many; v_gene: TRBV6-5; j_gene: TRBJ2-7; d_gene: -; CDR3nt: TGTGCCAGCAGTTACGCCGACGGGACCTACGAGCAGTACTTC; CDR3aa: CASSYADGTYEQYF
abundance: many; v_gene: TRBV3-1; j_gene: TRBJ1-1; d_gene: -; CDR3nt: TGTGCCAGCAGCCAAGGGCCTGGACTGGGTGGCACTGAAGCTTTCTTT; CDR3aa: CASSQGPGLGGTEAFF
abundance: many; v_gene: TRBV7-2; j_gene: TRBJ2-7; d_gene: -; CDR3nt: TGTGCCAGCAGCTCGACAGTCACCTACGAGCAGTACTTC; CDR3aa: CASSSTVTYEQYF
abundance: -; v_gene: TRBV7-2; j_gene: TRBJ1-5; d_gene: -; CDR3nt: TGTGCCAGCAGCTTAGGGTTGGGGGAGGATCAGCCCCAGCATTTT; CDR3aa: CASSLGLGEDQPQHF
abundance: many; v_gene: TRBV12-3/TRBV12-4; j_gene: TRBJ1-6; d_gene: -; CDR3nt: TGTGCCAGCAGTTTAGACGGGGCGGGGGGCCGTGGATCACCCCTCCACTTT; CDR3aa: CASSLDGAGGRGSPLHF
abundance: -; v_gene: TRBV7-3; j_gene: TRBJ2-6; d_gene: -; CDR3nt: TGTGCCAGCAGCTTGAAGCGGGACAGCTCTGGGGCCAACGTCCTGACTTTC; CDR3aa: CASSLKRDSSGANVLTF
abundance: few; v_gene: TRBV9; j_gene: TRBJ2-1; d_gene: -; CDR3nt: TGTGCCAGCAGCGTAGGGTCCTATGAGCAGTTCTTC; CDR3aa: CASSVGSYEQFF
abundance: many; v_gene: TRBV5-1; j_gene: TRBJ1-4; d_gene: -; CDR3nt: TGCGCCAGCAGCTTCGGGGTTCCTGCAACTAATGAAAAACTGTTTTTT; CDR3aa: CASSFGVPATNEKLFF
abundance: -; v_gene: TRBV4-3; j_gene: TRBJ2-6; d_gene: -; CDR3nt: TGCGCCAGCAGTGTCTCTGGGGCCAACGCCCTGACTTTC; CDR3aa: CASSVSGANALTF
abundance: -; v_gene: TRBV10-3; j_gene: TRBJ1-5; d_gene: TRBD1; CDR3nt: TGTGCCAGCGCTGGACAGGGCAGTCAGCCCCAGCATTTT; CDR3aa: CASAGQGSQPQHF
abundance: -; v_gene: TRBV19; j_gene: TRBJ1-4; d_gene: -; CDR3nt: TGTGCCAGTAGTATGGGACGGCGTAATGAAAAACTGTTTTTT; CDR3aa: CASSMGRRNEKLFF
abundance: few; v_gene: TRBV7-8; j_gene: TRBJ1-2; d_gene: -; CDR3nt: TGTGCCAGCAGCTTCCGCGGCTATGGCTACACCTTC; CDR3aa: CASSFRGYGYTF
abundance: -; v_gene: TRBV7-9; j_gene: TRBJ1-4; d_gene: -; CDR3nt: TGTGCCAGCAGCAGGAGTAGGGATGAAAAACTGTTTTTT; CDR3aa: CASSRSRDEKLFF
abundance: -; v_gene: TRBV20-1; j_gene: TRBJ2-3; d_gene: TRBD2; CDR3nt: TGCAGTCGTCCCGGGACTAGCGGGGGCACAGATACGCAGTATTTT; CDR3aa: CSRPGTSGGTDTQYF
abundance: many; v_gene: TRBV20-1; j_gene: TRBJ1-6; d_gene: -; CDR3nt: TGCAGTGCTAGACCTCCCGGGGGGGGAGGTTATAATTCACCCCTCCACTTT; CDR3aa: CSARPPGGGGYNSPLHF
abundance: medium-sized; v_gene: TRBV15; j_gene: TRBJ1-6; d_gene: TRBD1; CDR3nt: TGTGCCACCAGCAGAGATAAGACAGGGTATTCACCCCTCCACTTT; CDR3aa: CATSRDKTGYSPLHF
abundance: -; v_gene: TRBV19; j_gene: TRBJ1-1; d_gene: -; CDR3nt: TGTGCCAGTGAATTTTTCGGGGGATCGAACACTGAAGCTTTCTTT; CDR3aa: CASEFFGGSNTEAFF
abundance: -; v_gene: TRBV2; j_gene: TRBJ2-3; d_gene: TRBD2; CDR3nt: TGTGCCAGCAGTGCTGGAGCGGGGGGGCCTGGAGATACGCAGTATTTT; CDR3aa: CASSAGAGGPGDTQYF
abundance: many; v_gene: TRBV2; j_gene: TRBJ2-7; d_gene: TRBD2; CDR3nt: TGTGCCAGTAGCGGGTCCTCCTACGAGCAGTACTTC; CDR3aa: CASSGSSYEQYF
abundance: -; v_gene: TRBV25-1; j_gene: TRBJ1-2; d_gene: TRBD1; CDR3nt: TGTGCCAGCAGTGAATATATAAGGGCAGGGGGCGAGAATGGCTACACCTTC; CDR3aa: CASSEYIRAGGENGYTF
abundance: medium-sized; v_gene: TRBV2; j_gene: TRBJ2-7; d_gene: TRBD1; CDR3nt: TGTGCCAGCAGTCCAGGACAGGGGAACGAGCAGTACTTC; CDR3aa: CASSPGQGNEQYF
abundance: few; v_gene: TRBV27; j_gene: TRBJ1-2; d_gene: -; CDR3nt: TGTGCCAGCAGTCCTTATCGCCTCACAGGCGTTCACGGCTACACCTTC; CDR3aa: CASSPYRLTGVHGYTF
abundance: medium-sized; v_gene: TRBV7-3; j_gene: TRBJ1-6; d_gene: -; CDR3nt: TGTGCCAGCAGCTTAGGGGCAGGGGTCATCTCACCCCTCCACTTT; CDR3aa: CASSLGAGVISPLHF
abundance: many; v_gene: TRBV16; j_gene: TRBJ2-1; d_gene: -; CDR3nt: TGTGCCAGCAGCCCCCGGGACTACAATGAGCAGTTCTTC; CDR3aa: CASSPRDYNEQFF
abundance: -; v_gene: TRBV5-6; j_gene: TRBJ2-7; d_gene: -; CDR3nt: TGCGCCAGCAGCCCGGTGGGGGGCGAGCAGTACTTC; CDR3aa: CASSPVGGEQYF
abundance: -; v_gene: TRBV15; j_gene: TRBJ1-1; d_gene: -; CDR3nt: TGTGCCACCAGCAGAGAGGGGGAGGTCACTGAAGCTTTCTTT; CDR3aa: CATSREGEVTEAFF
abundance: -; v_gene: TRBV20-1; j_gene: TRBJ1-3; d_gene: -; CDR3nt: TGCAGTGCTAGGTCCGGGGGAACGGCCACCATATATTTT; CDR3aa: CSARSGGTATIYF
abundance: -; v_gene: TRBV6-1; j_gene: TRBJ2-7; d_gene: TRBD2; CDR3nt: TGTGCCAGCAGGGGGACTAGCGGATTGTCCTACGAGCAGTACTTC; CDR3aa: CASRGTSGLSYEQYF
abundance: many; v_gene: TRBV20-1; j_gene: TRBJ2-1; d_gene: -; CDR3nt: TGCAGTGCTAGTTGGGCCCCGGCCTACAATGAGCAGTTCTTC; CDR3aa: CSASWAPAYNEQFF
abundance: once; v_gene: TRBV19; j_gene: TRBJ2-1; d_gene: -; CDR3nt: TGTGCCAGTAGTAGTTCGGCGGGGAACTACAATGAGCAGTTCTTC; CDR3aa: CASSSSAGNYNEQFF
abundance: few; v_gene: TRBV7-9; j_gene: TRBJ1-5; d_gene: -; CDR3nt: TGTGCCAGCAGCTTGTGGACCGATCAGCCCCAGCATTTT; CDR3aa: CASSLWTDQPQHF
abundance: many; v_gene: TRBV3-1; j_gene: TRBJ1-1; d_gene: TRBD1; CDR3nt: TGTGCCAGCAGCCCCCGGGACAGGGTGAACACTGAAGCTTTCTTT; CDR3aa: CASSPRDRVNTEAFF
abundance: many; v_gene: TRBV4-1; j_gene: TRBJ2-3; d_gene: -; CDR3nt: TGCGCCAGCAGCCAAGCGTACAGCACAGATACGCAGTATTTT; CDR3aa: CASSQAYSTDTQYF
abundance: many; v_gene: TRBV27; j_gene: TRBJ2-3; d_gene: -; CDR3nt: TGTGCCAGCCCACCAAGCTACGGGTTAAGAACCACAGATACGCAGTATTTT; CDR3aa: CASPPSYGLRTTDTQYF
abundance: many; v_gene: TRBV19; j_gene: TRBJ1-5; d_gene: -; CDR3nt: TGTGCCAGTAGTGGAGGGGTTAGCAATCAGCCCCAGCATTTT; CDR3aa: CASSGGVSNQPQHF
abundance: many; v_gene: TRBV15; j_gene: TRBJ2-2; d_gene: -; CDR3nt: TGTGCCACCAGCAGAGATCAGGGAGGCACCGGGGAGCTGTTTTTT; CDR3aa: CATSRDQGGTGELFF
abundance: few; v_gene: TRBV2; j_gene: TRBJ2-1; d_gene: -; CDR3nt: TGTGCCAGCAGTTCCCGACAGGGAGGCAATGAGCAGTTCTTC; CDR3aa: CASSSRQGGNEQFF
abundance: -; v_gene: TRBV20-1; j_gene: TRBJ2-3; d_gene: TRBD2; CDR3nt: TGCAGTGCTAGTCACCCAGCGGGGGGAGATACGCAGTATTTT; CDR3aa: CSASHPAGGDTQYF
abundance: medium-sized; v_gene: TRBV10-3; j_gene: TRBJ1-6; d_gene: -; CDR3nt: TGTGCCATCAGGGACACAGGGAATAGGTATTCACCCCTCCACTTT; CDR3aa: CAIRDTGNRYSPLHF
abundance: -; v_gene: TRBV7-9; j_gene: TRBJ1-1; d_gene: -; CDR3nt: TGTGCCAGCAGCTTAGCGGAGGGAATTACTGAAGCTTTCTTT; CDR3aa: CASSLAEGITEAFF
abundance: many; v_gene: TRBV11-2; j_gene: TRBJ1-5; d_gene: TRBD1; CDR3nt: TGTGCCAGCAGCTTAGAACAGGGGGCTGTTCAGCCCCAGCATTTT; CDR3aa: CASSLEQGAVQPQHF